The table lists the clone carrying this T cell receptor (beta chain) with a few counts. Its antigen is as yet unknown. This entry belongs to a study of cytomegalovirus exposure and HLA in healthy donors. General study results and limits: In an earlier analysis, most TCR beta V segments were productive about 87% or about 30% of the time.

This CDR3 region has 17 residues. The V gene end was trimmed by 1 base and the J gene end by 8 bases; junction bases not matched to a gene: 18. Germline V gene data show CDR1 as SGHRS and CDR2 as YFSETQ. It was with 60 Vbeta and 13 Jbeta primers that the PCR ran. Sequencing was performed with immunoSEQ multiplex PCR; in TCRdb, only in-frame clones are kept and a portion is missing. The profile shows 100,000 to 150,000 clones, about three quarters of them singletons. This TCR was sampled from a man in his fifties or sixties in good health and CMV-seronegative. Source material: PBMCs. The rearrangement links TRBV5-1 to TRBJ2-7; TRBD1 aligns across 7 bases. This chain's CDR3 is CASSLNDRQGPLVKQYF. CDR3 DNA sequence: TGCGCCAGCAGCTTGAACGATAGACAGGGCCCACTAGTCAAGCAGTACTTC.